Presented here are 23 T cell receptor beta chains from one specimen sequenced in a study of T-cell memory formation after mild COVID-19. TCRdb ran MiXCR on the 5' RACE reads and lists one entry per CDR3 protein. The repertoire includes some 350,000 distinct CDR3 sequences, 13% of them detected once, and over 20% sits in the top ten. The sample consisted of PBMCs or a T cell subset sorted from them (not recorded which). These receptors were obtained from a man younger than 35 who had mild COVID-19 (a few samples of this study predate the infection). Cell type and time point are not known.

The J gene is TRBJ2-1, the V gene TRBV5-4, with D possibly TRBD1 on 6 matching bases. The V end was cut by 3 bases, the J end by 3 bases, with 10 bases between. This CDR3 is 14 amino acids long. Germline CDR1 SGHNT, CDR2 YYREEE (reference sequence). The CDR3 region has the DNA TGTGCCAGCAGCTCTAGGACAGACTACAATGAGCAGTTCTTC. Translated, it gives CASSSRTDYNEQFF.

This sequence joins TRBV7-2 and TRBJ1-5, with D perhaps TRBD1 (5 bases). Germline lookup yields CDR1 SGHTA and CDR2 FQGNSA. V lost 5 bases to trimming and J lost 12 bases, with 17 bases between them. The CDR3 runs 13 residues. The CDR3, as DNA: TGTGCCAGCAGCCACGACGGGACTAGCAACCAGCATTTT. It is translated as CASSHDGTSNQHF.

V usage is TRBV6-6 and J usage is TRBJ2-6; D gene uncertain. Germline values: CDR1 MNHNY, CDR2 SVGAGI (reference sequence). V lost 8 bases, J lost 0 bases, and 14 bases lay in between. This CDR3 comprises 16 residues. The CDR3 DNA sequence: TGTGCCAGCGGAATGGACGAGCCCTCTGGGGCCAACGTCCTGACTTTC. Translating gives CASGMDEPSGANVLTF.

The chain recombines TRBV20-1 with TRBJ1-5, with 7 bases aligning to TRBD1. Germline CDR1 DFQATT, CDR2 SNEGSKA (reference sequence). V trimming: 2 bases; J trimming: 9 bases; junction bases outside the gene matches: 10. The CDR3 is made up of 14 amino acids. The CDR3 protein is CSARRGPSQGPQHF. In DNA, the CDR3 is TGCAGTGCTAGAAGGGGGCCATCCCAAGGGCCCCAGCATTTT.

This clonotype showed up just a few times. The chain carries TRBV24-1 and TRBJ2-1; 11 nucleotides match TRBD1. The CDR3 has 14 amino acids. CDR1 is KGHDR and CDR2 is SFDVKD in the germline V gene. Trimming removed 4 bases from V and 8 bases from J; junction bases left unmatched: 3. Written as DNA, the CDR3 is TGTGCCACCAGTGACTGGACAGGGGGCGATGAGCAGTTCTTC. Amino acids: CATSDWTGGDEQFF.

The chain couples TRBV4-3 to TRBJ2-3; unclear D gene. This CDR3 has 15 residues. Germline assignment: CDR1 LGHNA and CDR2 YSLEER. V lost 0 bases to trimming and J lost 6 bases, with 13 bases between them. The CDR3 nucleotides read TGCGCCAGCAGCCAAGATTTCTTCAATGCGGATACGCAGTATTTT. Amino acids: CASSQDFFNADTQYF.

This clonotype was counted only a few times. J is TRBJ2-2 and V is TRBV6-5; no definite D call. Germline CDR1 and CDR2: MNHEY and SVGAGI. The CDR3 is made up of 11 amino acids. V gave up 6 bases and J gave up 6 bases, with 5 bases separating them. The DNA for the CDR3 is TGTGCCAGCAGGACATCCGGGGAGCTGTTTTTT. This translates into CASRTSGELFF.

In DNA form, the CDR3 reads TGCAGCGTTCGGACTTTGGGGTTTGGCTACACCTTC. Its translation is CSVRTLGFGYTF. The chain links TRBV29-1 to TRBJ1-2; D unclear. V lost 5 bases, J lost 7 bases, and 14 bases lay in between. Per the germline V gene, CDR1 is SQVTM and CDR2 is ANQGSEA. CDR3 length: 12 residues.

This clonotype was observed many times. This chain connects TRBV12-3 or TRBV12-4 to TRBJ2-1; the D gene is possibly TRBD2 (6 bases). The CDR3 runs to 13 residues. V shed 2 bases and J shed 5 bases, with 7 bases lying between them. The CDR3 DNA follows: TGTGCCAGCAGTTTAACGGGGGACAATGAGCAGTTCTTC. Its translation: CASSLTGDNEQFF.

This clonotype was found a few times. This chain joins TRBV6-4 and TRBJ1-6; D might be TRBD1 (5 bases). The CDR3 runs 15 residues. The germline gives CDR1 MRHNA, CDR2 SNTAGT. The V end lost 6 bases, the J end lost 9 bases, and 18 bases lay between the germline ends. CDR3 coding DNA: TGTGCCAGCAGCCAAGACAGTAGACCTACTTCACCCCTCCACTTT. This encodes CASSQDSRPTSPLHF.

The chain joins TRBV6-6 to TRBJ2-5; D is ambiguous. The CDR3 contains 11 residues. Germline CDR1 is MNHNY and CDR2 is SVGAGI (reference sequence). Trimming pared 3 bases from V and 6 bases from J, leaving 5 bases between. The CDR3 protein is CASSYSQTQYF. Written as DNA, the CDR3 is TGTGCCAGCAGTTATTCACAGACCCAGTACTTC.

This clonotype was recorded a few times. This chain uses TRBV19 with TRBJ1-5; D possibly corresponds to TRBD1 (6 bases). Germline values: CDR1 LNHDA, CDR2 SQIVND (reference sequence). This CDR3 has 15 residues. V was trimmed by 5 bases and J by 2 bases, leaving 13 bases between them. Here the CDR3 reads CASSPQGSRNQPQHF. The CDR3 DNA reads TGTGCCAGTAGTCCCCAGGGGTCCCGCAATCAGCCCCAGCATTTT.

V is TRBV27 and J is TRBJ2-7; perhaps TRBD2 as D (5 bases). V dropped 5 bases and J dropped 1 base, with 12 bases sitting between them. CDR1 is MNHEY and CDR2 is SMNVEV in the germline V gene (reference sequence). The CDR3 consists of 14 residues. This CDR3 is CASSHRRGSYEQYF. CDR3 DNA: TGTGCCAGCAGTCACCGACGGGGTTCCTACGAGCAGTACTTC.

This clonotype was picked up a small number of times. The V gene is TRBV4-2, the J gene TRBJ1-1, with D unresolved. V was trimmed by 0 bases and J by 4 bases, leaving 6 bases between them. This CDR3 has 13 amino acids. The germline V gene encodes CDR1 LGHNA and CDR2 YNFKEQ. CDR3 in amino acids: CASSQDSATEAFF. The DNA of the CDR3 is TGTGCCAGCAGCCAAGATTCGGCCACTGAAGCTTTCTTT.

This clonotype was recorded a few times. The chain couples TRBV29-1 to TRBJ2-7; D is tentatively TRBD1 or TRBD2 (6 bases each). With 6 bases removed from V and 3 bases from J, the gap between germline ends came to 15 bases. The CDR3 has 13 residues. Germline assignment: CDR1 SQVTM and CDR2 ANQGSEA. The CDR3 DNA follows: TGCAGCGTCTCCGCGGGACAAAGCTACGAGCAGTACGTC. This sequence encodes CSVSAGQSYEQYV.

J is TRBJ1-1 and V is TRBV12-3 or TRBV12-4, with D unresolved. This CDR3 region has 12 residues. The ends were cut back, 5 bases at V and 5 bases at J, with 9 bases in the middle. For the CDR3, the DNA is TGTGCCAGCAGTCTAATTATAACTGAAGCTTTCTTT. Protein product: CASSLIITEAFF.

The chain joins TRBV10-3 to TRBJ1-1; D perhaps matches TRBD1 (5 bases). The V gene's germline CDR1 is ENHRY and CDR2 SYGVKD. With 5 bases removed from V and 6 bases from J, the gap between germline ends came to 16 bases. This CDR3 comprises 14 residues. CDR3 region: CAISISGAGAEAFF. CDR3 DNA: TGTGCCATCAGTATCTCCGGGGCTGGTGCTGAAGCTTTCTTT.

This clonotype was found many times. The V gene is TRBV4-3, the J gene TRBJ1-1, with a tentative D call TRBD1 (6 bases). This CDR3 is 15 amino acids long. Germline CDR1 reads LGHNA; CDR2 reads YSLEER. Trimming removed 1 base at V and 11 bases at J, with 20 bases between. Written as DNA, the CDR3 is TGCGCCAGCAGCCAAGTTCCAGGGGTGGGTAGCGGTGCTTTCTTT. Translated, it gives CASSQVPGVGSGAFF.

The chain combines TRBV29-1 with TRBJ1-2; no clear D gene. This CDR3 is built from 11 residues. Germline values: CDR1 SQVTM, CDR2 ANQGSEA. Trimming stripped 6 bases from V and 4 bases from J, with 9 bases between. CDR3 DNA: TGCAGCGTAGTGGACGGCTATGGCTACACCTTC. Protein sequence: CSVVDGYGYTF.

The CDR3 sequence is CASSLGTASGRTDTQYF. In DNA, the CDR3 is TGTGCCAGCAGCCTCGGGACGGCTAGCGGGCGGACAGATACGCAGTATTTT. The V call is TRBV6-1, the J call TRBJ2-3; 8 nucleotides align to TRBD2. The CDR3 is made up of 17 amino acids. V gave up 6 bases and J gave up 3 bases; unmatched junction bases: 14. Germline loops: CDR1 MNHNS, CDR2 SASEGT.

This clonotype appeared a few times. The V call is TRBV18, the J call TRBJ2-2; perhaps D is TRBD1 or TRBD2 (6 bases each). This CDR3 is 16 amino acids long. Germline lookup yields CDR1 KGHSH and CDR2 LQKENI. V lost 1 base and J lost 2, with 11 bases in between. The CDR3 protein is CASSPRGALNTGELFF. CDR3 sequence (DNA): TGTGCCAGCTCACCACGGGGGGCCCTCAACACCGGGGAGCTGTTTTTT.

In this sample, this clonotype turned up a few times. The chain couples TRBV5-1 to TRBJ2-1; D may be TRBD1 (5 bases). Germline V gives CDR1 SGHRS, CDR2 YFSETQ. The CDR3 totals 14 residues. The V and J ends lost 2 bases and 7 bases respectively, with 13 bases between them. CDR3 amino acids: CASSFIQGRNEQFF. CDR3 in DNA: TGCGCCAGCAGCTTTATCCAGGGCCGTAATGAGCAGTTCTTC.

CDR3 residues: CASSLSGPDTEAFF. DNA of the CDR3: TGCGCCAGCAGCTTGTCCGGCCCAGACACTGAAGCTTTCTTT. The chain joins TRBV5-1 to TRBJ1-1; no firm D call. Germline V gene sequence: CDR1 SGHRS, CDR2 YFSETQ. The ends were cut back, 1 base at V and 3 bases at J, with 10 bases in the middle. The CDR3 covers 14 residues.